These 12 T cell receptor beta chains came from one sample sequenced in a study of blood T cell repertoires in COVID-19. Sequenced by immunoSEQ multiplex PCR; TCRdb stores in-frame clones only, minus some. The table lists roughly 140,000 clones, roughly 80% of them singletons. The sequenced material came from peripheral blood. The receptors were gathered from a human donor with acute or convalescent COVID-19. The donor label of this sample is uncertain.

The CDR3: CASSQGRASNEKLFF. The CDR3 nucleotides are TGTGCCAGCAGCCAAGGGAGGGCCTCTAATGAAAAACTGTTTTTT. The V and J genes are TRBV3-1 (or the pseudogene TRBV3-2) and TRBJ1-4; D call uncertain. Deletions cut 1 base from V and 3 bases from J, with 9 bases between. The length of the CDR3 is 15 residues. From germline, CDR1 is LGHDT and CDR2 YNNKEL (reference sequence).

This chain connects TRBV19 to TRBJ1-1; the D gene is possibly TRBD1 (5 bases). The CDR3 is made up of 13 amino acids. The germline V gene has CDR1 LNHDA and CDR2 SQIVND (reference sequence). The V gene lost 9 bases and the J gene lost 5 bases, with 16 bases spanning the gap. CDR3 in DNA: TGTGCCAGCCGATGGGGGGTTGGGACTGAAGCTTTCTTT. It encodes CASRWGVGTEAFF.

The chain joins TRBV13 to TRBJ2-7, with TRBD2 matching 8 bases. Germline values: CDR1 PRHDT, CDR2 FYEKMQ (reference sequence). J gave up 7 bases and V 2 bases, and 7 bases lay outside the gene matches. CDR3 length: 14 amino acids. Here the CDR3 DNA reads TGTGCCAGCAGCTTAAACGGGGGGGCGAGAGAGCAGTACTTC. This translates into CASSLNGGAREQYF.

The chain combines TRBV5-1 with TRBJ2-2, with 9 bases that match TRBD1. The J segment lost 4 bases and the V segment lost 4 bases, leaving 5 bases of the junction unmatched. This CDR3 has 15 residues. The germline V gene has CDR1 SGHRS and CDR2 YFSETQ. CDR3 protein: CASSPRQGGTGELFF. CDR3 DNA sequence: TGCGCCAGCAGCCCCCGACAGGGGGGCACCGGGGAGCTGTTTTTT. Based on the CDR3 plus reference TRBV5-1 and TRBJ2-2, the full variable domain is KAGVTQTPRYLIKTRGQQVTLSCSPISGHRSVSWYQQTPGQGLQFLFEYFSETQRNKGNFPGRFSGRQFSNSRSEMNVSTLELGDSALYLCASSPRQGGTGELFFGEGSRLTVL.

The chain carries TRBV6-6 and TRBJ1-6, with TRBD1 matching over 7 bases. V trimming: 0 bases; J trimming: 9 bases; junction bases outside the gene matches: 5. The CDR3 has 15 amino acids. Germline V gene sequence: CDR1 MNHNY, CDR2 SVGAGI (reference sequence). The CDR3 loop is CASSYSDRAGSPLHF. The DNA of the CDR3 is TGTGCCAGCAGTTACTCCGACAGGGCCGGTTCACCCCTCCACTTT.

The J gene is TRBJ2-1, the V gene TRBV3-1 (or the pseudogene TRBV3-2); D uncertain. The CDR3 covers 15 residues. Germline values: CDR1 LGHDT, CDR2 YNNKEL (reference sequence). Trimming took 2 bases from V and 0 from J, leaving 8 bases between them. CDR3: CASSQPISSYNEQFF. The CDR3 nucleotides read TGTGCCAGCAGCCAACCTATTAGCTCCTACAATGAGCAGTTCTTC.

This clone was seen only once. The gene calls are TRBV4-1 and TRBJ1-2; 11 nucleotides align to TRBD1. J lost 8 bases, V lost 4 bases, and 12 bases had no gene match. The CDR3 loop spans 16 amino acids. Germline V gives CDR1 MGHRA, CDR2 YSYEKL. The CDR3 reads CASSPESGQGEWGYTF. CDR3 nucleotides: TGCGCCAGCAGCCCTGAGTCGGGACAGGGGGAGTGGGGCTACACCTTC.

The CDR3 region is CASSLSGGEWDTQYF. As DNA, the CDR3 is TGTGCCAGCAGCTTGTCCGGCGGGGAATGGGATACGCAGTATTTT. The V and J genes are TRBV5-4 and TRBJ2-3, with a possible D match to TRBD2 (6 bases). The germline gives CDR1 SGHNT, CDR2 YYREEE (reference sequence). This CDR3 comprises 15 residues. V shed 1 base and J shed 6 bases, with 15 bases lying between them.

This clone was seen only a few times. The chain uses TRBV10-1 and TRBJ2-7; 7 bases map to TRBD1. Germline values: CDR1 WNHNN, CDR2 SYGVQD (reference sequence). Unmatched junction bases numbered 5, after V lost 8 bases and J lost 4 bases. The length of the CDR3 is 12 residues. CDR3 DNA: TGCGCCAGCCGGGACAGCCTTTACGAGCAGTACGTC. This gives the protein CASRDSLYEQYV.

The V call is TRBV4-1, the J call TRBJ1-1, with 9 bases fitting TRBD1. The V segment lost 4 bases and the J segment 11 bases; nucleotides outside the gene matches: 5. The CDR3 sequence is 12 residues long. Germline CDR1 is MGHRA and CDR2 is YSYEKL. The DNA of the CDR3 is TGCGCCAGCAGCCCCACAGGGGGCTGGGCTTTCTTT. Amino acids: CASSPTGGWAFF.

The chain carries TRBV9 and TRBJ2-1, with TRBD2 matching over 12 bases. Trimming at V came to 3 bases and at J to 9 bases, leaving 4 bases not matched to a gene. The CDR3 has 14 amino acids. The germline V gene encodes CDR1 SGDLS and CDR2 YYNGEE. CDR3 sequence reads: CASSASGGAVEQFF. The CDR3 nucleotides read TGTGCCAGCAGCGCTAGCGGGGGGGCGGTTGAGCAGTTCTTC.

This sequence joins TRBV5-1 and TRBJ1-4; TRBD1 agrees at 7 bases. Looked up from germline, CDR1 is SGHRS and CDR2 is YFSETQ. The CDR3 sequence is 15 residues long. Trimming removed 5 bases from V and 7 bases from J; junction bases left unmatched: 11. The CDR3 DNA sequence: TGCGCCAGCAGTGCATTAACAGGGGAGGTTGAAAAACTGTTTTTT. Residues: CASSALTGEVEKLFF.